This T cell receptor beta chain derives from a study of T cell repertoires in cytomegalovirus infection. For the study at large: Evidence of both CMV infection and a matching HLA type came from public TCR beta signatures. Study results and caveats: Individuals carrying CMV plus the relevant HLA were identified by cumulative frequency of public TCR beta families. HLA-C-restricted CMV clonotypes gave the most frequent clonotype in two of eight donors.

This clonotype was seen at least ten times. The antigen is unknown. The CDR3 has 13 residues. Germline V gene data show CDR1 as SGHTA and CDR2 as FQGNSA. V lost 5 bases and J 0 bases, leaving 7 bases between the germline ends. TCRdb called the reads again in MiXCR, with one record for every CDR3 protein. Here the sample spans 150,000 to 200,000 distinct CDR3 sequences, about a tenth being singletons. The V gene is TRBV7-2, the J gene TRBJ1-2; D is undetermined. The sequence derives from a human donor in good health (CMV status not recorded). Some clones in this sample may be carry-over from other donors' samples. Material for sequencing was PBMCs. CDR3 nucleotides: TGTGCCAGCAGCGAAAGGACTAACTATGGCTACACCTTC. It yields the protein CASSERTNYGYTF.